This T cell receptor beta chain is drawn from a study of blood T cell repertoires in COVID-19. Study-level information: COVID-19 samples collected from the United States, Italy and Spain covered acute and convalescent phases. The analysed material was cDNA or gDNA that came from T cells, B-cell-depleted T cells, or PBMCs.

Germline V gene data show CDR1 as MNHEY and CDR2 as SVGAGI. Unmatched junction bases numbered 0, after V lost 0 bases and J lost 2 bases. The CDR3 spans 14 residues. Profiling relied on immunoSEQ multiplex PCR, and the TCRdb table lists in-frame clones only, not all of them. The profile shows around 250,000 clones, roughly nine tenths of them singletons. The clonotype was recovered from a woman aged 40 to 50 who had recovered from COVID-19. Sequencing used peripheral blood. The rearrangement uses TRBV6-5 and TRBJ2-5; 7 bases map to TRBD1. CDR3 nucleotides: TGTGCCAGCAGTTACTCGACAGGGCAAGAGACCCAGTACTTC. Translated, it gives CASSYSTGQETQYF.